The clone carrying this TCR beta chain was counted a few times. Its antigen is still unknown. This sample is part of a study of cytomegalovirus exposure and HLA in healthy donors. General study findings and limits: Analyses of presence and absence presupposed an approximately uniform sequencing depth across donors.

The PCR was carried out with 60 Vbeta primers and 13 Jbeta primers. Libraries were prepared by immunoSEQ multiplex PCR; TCRdb keeps only in-frame clonotypes and omits some of them. This sample has about 250,000 clones; more than 75% occur once, and the top ten carry around 0.22%. The CDR3 sequence is 14 residues long. Germline values: CDR1 SEHNR, CDR2 FQNEAQ (reference sequence). V dropped 2 bases and J dropped 8 bases, with 12 bases sitting between them. The clonotype comes from a girl aged 2 to 9 in good health and CMV-seronegative. Sequencing was carried out using PBMCs. The chain combines TRBV7-9 with TRBJ1-4, with a tentative D call TRBD1 (5 bases). This CDR3 reads CASSLRQGREKLFF. Here the CDR3 DNA reads TGTGCCAGCAGCTTAAGGCAGGGAAGGGAAAAACTGTTTTTT. The whole variable domain, remainder taken from reference TRBV7-9 and TRBJ1-4, is DTGVSQNPRHKITKRGQNVTFRCDPISEHNRLYWYRQTLGQGPEFLTYFQNEAQLEKSRLLSDRFSAERPKGSFSTLEIQRTEQGDSAMYLCASSLRQGREKLFFGSGTQLSVL.